This TCR beta chain emerged from a study of T cells after yellow fever vaccination. Findings of the study overall: From the bulk population, abundant clonotypes could contaminate and appear within FACS-sorted repertoires. Post-booster repertoires again held most primary-vaccination clones (roughly 95% CD4, roughly 88% CD8).

UMIs were added to TCR cDNA along with a universal primer site when it was made by 5'RACE template switching. One entry per CDR3 protein results from TCRdb running MiXCR on the 5' RACE reads. The table includes 200,000 to 300,000 distinct CDR3 sequences, 6% to 8% detected once. This CDR3 comprises 16 residues. Germline V CDR1 and CDR2: DFQATT, SNEGSKA (reference sequence). Unmatched junction bases numbered 12, after V lost 5 bases and J lost 9 bases. About this clonotype itself: Its antigen is undetermined.

This clonotype was obtained from a man aged 25 to 40 who received the YFV17D yellow fever vaccine. V is TRBV20-1 and J is TRBJ2-1, with 14 nucleotides matching TRBD2. The starting material was CD4+ T cells sorted from PBMCs, obtained on the day of the yellow fever booster vaccination. In DNA form, the CDR3 reads TGCAGTGCTGGGGGGGGGACTAGCGGGAGTTGGGGTGAGCAGTTCTTC. Its translation is CSAGGGTSGSWGEQFF.